This T cell receptor (beta chain) was documented in a study of regulatory T cells in long-lasting Graves disease. Study-level points and caveats: TCR diversity was lower in persistent Graves' patients (versus newly diagnosed ones).

Construction of the TCR beta libraries employed iRepertoire HTBI primers in conjunction with Arm-PCR of CDR3 regions. TCRdb re-called the multiplex PCR reads with MiXCR, one entry per CDR3 protein. This table has 550,000 to 700,000 distinct CDR3 sequences, approximately 16% appearing once. The time point: newly diagnosed GD, antithyroid drugs for less than 3 months. Making the TCR library involved RNA that had been extracted from PBMCs. This clonotype showed up many times. Its matching antigen is unknown. This CDR3 has 17 residues. The germline V gene encodes CDR1 DFQATT and CDR2 SNEGSKA (reference sequence). Losses at the gene ends were 0 bases for V and 1 base for J; bases not matched to a gene: 10. The same specimen was also included in a second study, on T cells in Graves' hyperthyroidism and ophthalmopathy. That paper notes: First-round RT-PCR with HTBI primers amplified the TCR CDR3 region. In simple terms, a model built on 13 V-J features told ophthalmopathy apart from stable hyperthyroidism.

The input for sequencing was peripheral blood mononuclear cells (PBMCs), taken at new diagnosis, from a patient treated with antithyroid drugs. The source of this sequence is a man aged 18 to 30 with Graves disease. The chain couples TRBV20-1 to TRBJ2-3, with 7 positions matching TRBD2. The CDR3 region is CSARDAGGLAGTDTQYF. The CDR3 nucleotides are TGCAGTGCTAGAGATGCGGGCGGCCTAGCGGGCACAGATACGCAGTATTTT.